This is a list of T cell receptor beta chains from one sample in a study of STAT3 mutations in large granular lymphocyte leukemia. Here immunoSEQ multiplex PCR was the method, and the copy in TCRdb shows in-frame clones only, minus some. The sample shows around 2,900 clones, roughly 88% of them seen only once. Sequencing input: peripheral blood mononuclear cells. The receptors come from a man aged 40-49 years with T-cell large granular lymphocyte leukemia. Some clones in this sample may be carry-over from other donors' samples. Each CDR3 is given with its conserved first and last residue. Each record gives: J gene, clone size, V gene, D gene, CDR3 DNA, CDR3 protein. A D gene is named only where the DNA matches it firmly. Size tells how often a clone was seen (once, few, many) or the class of an expanded clone, and some rows leave it out.

TRBJ1-2	once	TRBV19	TRBD1	TGTGCCAGTAGATTTAGGGGACAGGGCCACTATGGCTACACCTTC	CASRFRGQGHYGYTF
TRBJ2-7	.	TRBV11-2	.	TGTGCCAGCAGCTTAGGAATCAGGGGGGACGAGCAGTACTTC	CASSLGIRGDEQYF
TRBJ1-6	once	TRBV27	.	TGTGCCAGCAGTTTAAGCAATTCACCCCTCCACTTT	CASSLSNSPLHF
TRBJ1-1	.	TRBV7-9	TRBD1	TGTGCCAGCAGCTCCGGGACAGGGATGAGCACTGAAGCTTTCTTT	CASSSGTGMSTEAFF
TRBJ1-2	.	TRBV30	.	TGTGCCTGGAGTGAGGGGGTGGGGTCGACATATGGCTACACCTTC	CAWSEGVGSTYGYTF
TRBJ2-3	.	TRBV7-8	.	TGTGCCAGCAGCCCACCTTTCGCAGATACGCAGTATTTT	CASSPPFADTQYF
TRBJ2-2	.	TRBV19	.	TGTGCCAGTAGTCCTGTGCACCCCCCCGCCGGGGAGCTGTTTTTT	CASSPVHPPAGELFF
TRBJ2-5	.	TRBV27	TRBD1	TGTGCCAGCAGTTTCTCGACGACAGGGCAAGAGACCCAGTACTTC	CASSFSTTGQETQYF
TRBJ1-3	.	TRBV9	.	TGTGCCAGCAGCGTAGAAGGGGGAAACACCATATATTTT	CASSVEGGNTIYF
TRBJ2-2	.	TRBV28	.	TGTGCCAGCAGAACGGGCGATAACACCGGGGAGCTGTTTTTT	CASRTGDNTGELFF
TRBJ2-7	.	TRBV7-2	.	TGTGCCAGCAACCTCGGCCGCCCAAGCTACGAGCAGTACTTC	CASNLGRPSYEQYF
TRBJ1-6	once	TRBV5-4	.	TGTGCCAGCAGCTTGGGTGGGAATAATTCACCCCTCCACTTT	CASSLGGNNSPLHF
TRBJ1-2	.	TRBV6-5	.	TGTGCCAGCACCCCGACACCCACTAACTATGGCTACACCTTC	CASTPTPTNYGYTF
TRBJ2-3	once	TRBV7-9	.	TGTGCCAGCAGCTTAGCCGCGGCTAGCACAGATACGCAGTATTTT	CASSLAAASTDTQYF
TRBJ2-7	.	TRBV28	TRBD1	TGTGCCAGCAGCCTGGACAGGGAGATCTCCTACGAGCAGTACTTC	CASSLDREISYEQYF
TRBJ2-7	once	TRBV6-6	.	TGTGCCACCTGGGATGACAGGTCCTACGAGCAGTACTTC	CATWDDRSYEQYF
TRBJ2-1	.	TRBV6-5	.	TGTGCCAGCAGCCGGGACTTGGGTTACAATGAGCAGTTCTTC	CASSRDLGYNEQFF